These T cell receptor beta chains were read from a single sample in a study of T cell responses to AZD1222 COVID-19 vaccine. Sequencing used immunoSEQ multiplex PCR; TCRdb keeps in-frame clones, though not all of them. Altogether 120,000 to 150,000 clones are present, 70% to 90% being singletons, with the ten largest covering about 3%. Sequencing used peripheral blood, obtained on day 0 of AZD1222 vaccination. The receptors here all came from an adult in good health. Both conserved end residues are trimmed from each CDR3. Expanded clones get a size class; other rows say once, few or many, or leave the size out.

v_call clone_size cdr3_length cdr3_aa
TRBV7-2 NA 12 ASSLRQVTYEQY
TRBV6-1 NA 14 ASSEASGGGGNTIY
TRBV5-1 NA 13 ASSHFRPPTGELF
TRBV5-1 NA 10 ASSEGNTEAF
TRBV19 once 13 ASSIKGRTNYGYT
TRBV13 NA 13 ASSSGRGLTSPLH
TRBV14 NA 11 ASSLGLQTEAF
TRBV18 NA 12 ASSPAGSSYEQY
TRBV19 few 11 ASSIQENSPLH
TRBV18 NA 12 ASSPRTPGSGYT
TRBV5-6 NA 13 ASSPPSYWGFGYT
TRBV11-2 NA 11 ASSLNVNTEAF
TRBV27 NA 12 ASSHTLGDYGYT
TRBV4-3 NA 12 ASSQDREYYEQY
TRBV9 NA 15 ASSVAGSGGIIDEQF
TRBV4-1 NA 13 ASSQAYRDLYGYT
TRBV2 NA 9 ARRQGTEAF
TRBV9 NA 13 ASSTGLASTGELF
TRBV2 NA 10 ASNTWGNEQY
TRBV29-1 NA 14 SVSGPGTSGRYEQY
TRBV6-1 NA 12 ASSEAGGRDEQY
TRBV9 NA 13 ASSMGLRSSKEQF
TRBV6-2/TRBV6-3 NA 10 ASSLRPHGYT